The clone carrying this TCR beta chain was counted between two and nine times. Antigen unknown. Amplification by 5'RACE using constant-segment primers produced TCR alpha and TCR beta cDNA libraries that carried sample barcodes and UMIs. In TCRdb, the 5' RACE reads were re-called with MiXCR into one record per CDR3 protein. This sample carries a few hundred thousand distinct CDR3 sequences, approximately 22% of them seen once, and the ten largest clones take around 20%. The data stem from a study of T-cell memory formation after mild COVID-19. Whole-study findings and limits: A balance of CD4 and CD8 characterized clones contracting day 15 to 85, whereas later expanders leaned CD4+. Mainly in CM and EM were contracting CD4+ clones; CD8+ were in EMRA. There were some responding clones in pre-infection memory, which suggested that cross-reactive memory had joined.

The source is a man aged 18 to 35 who had mild COVID-19 (a few samples of this study predate the infection). Cell type and time point are not known. Sequencing was carried out using PBMCs or a T cell subset sorted from them (not recorded which).

The CDR3 protein is CASSDEGSGYTF. The CDR3 nucleotides read TGTGCCAGCAGTGATGAGGGGTCTGGCTACACCTTC. V is TRBV2 and J is TRBJ1-2; D perhaps matches TRBD1 (5 bases). Germline assignment: CDR1 SNHLY and CDR2 FYNNEI. V was pared by 3 bases and J by 7 bases, with 9 bases between. There are 12 residues in the CDR3.